What follows describes a single T cell receptor (beta chain). Its specificity is unknown. With template switching, a universal primer site was added, and the cDNA carried unique molecular identifiers. TCRdb re-derived calls from the 5' RACE reads in MiXCR, one entry per CDR3 protein. The sample lists around 1.7 million distinct CDR3 sequences; less than 40% were seen once. This sample was included in a study of identical twins. Broader study findings: There were fewer insertions in abundant cord blood beta clonotypes, but memory repertoires showed no such pattern. With beta out-of-frame sequences, excess sharing by twins was weaker.

The sequence came from a newborn girl in good health. Sample: cord blood.

CDR3 nucleotide sequence: TGTGCCAGCAGTTTACGACAGGGGGCTAATGAGCAGTTCTTC. Translation: CASSLRQGANEQFF. V usage is TRBV12-3 or TRBV12-4 and J usage is TRBJ2-1; the match to TRBD1 covers 10 bases. J lost 7 bases, V lost 2 bases, and 2 bases had no gene match. The CDR3 covers 14 residues.